Each of the 32 T cell receptor beta chains below was sequenced from the same sample in a study of Ad26.COV2.S vaccination and SARS-CoV-2 variants (dated by TCRdb to about 2021). Libraries were prepared through the immunoSEQ multiplex PCR assay. TCRdb provides this immuneACCESS table in a form limited to in-frame rearrangements. Some clones are lacking; in checked studies, under half of them reflect an unresolved V gene, and why the rest are absent is not known. The sample table contains about 480,000 clones; only one count was recorded for 87% of them. Of the sample, roughly 13% falls within the top ten clones. Taken with the paper, the label for treatment or condition translates to: 19 received Ad26.COV2.S at low or high dose, single or two shots; about five received placebo; per-sample allocation not given. For vaccine and placebo recipients, repertoires were sequenced using samples collected on day 63 after the first injection.

Sample: peripheral blood, taken in a trial of Ad26.COV2.S vaccine versus placebo. The source is a person between 18 and 60 years old who received the Ad26.COV2.S COVID-19 vaccine or a placebo.

V usage is TRBV5-5 and J usage is TRBJ2-7; no reliable D call. Trimming pared 0 bases from V and 3 bases from J, leaving 10 bases between. CDR1 SGHKS and CDR2 YYEKEE come from the germline V gene (reference sequence). This CDR3 is built from 14 residues. CDR3 region: CASSLGRRNYEQYF. The CDR3 DNA reads as TGTGCCAGCAGCTTGGGACGGCGAAACTACGAGCAGTACTTC.

The gene calls are TRBV5-1 and TRBJ1-6; 7 nucleotides match TRBD1. This CDR3 region has 15 residues. CDR1 and CDR2 (germline): SGHRS, YFSETQ. The V segment lost 6 bases and the J segment 3 bases; nucleotides outside the gene matches: 6. CDR3 in amino acids: CASNQGTDYNSPLHF. CDR3 bases: TGCGCCAGCAACCAAGGGACAGACTATAATTCACCCCTCCACTTT.

CDR3 sequence reads: CASMSVGGSRQPQHF. CDR3 bases: TGTGCCAGTATGTCAGTTGGCGGGAGTCGTCAGCCCCAGCATTTT. The chain links TRBV19 to TRBJ1-5; no clear D. The CDR3 spans 15 residues. The V gene's germline CDR1 is LNHDA and CDR2 SQIVND (reference sequence). The V end lost 7 bases, the J end lost 6 bases, and 19 bases lay between the germline ends.

This chain uses TRBV9 with TRBJ2-1; 9 nucleotides match TRBD2. This CDR3 has 16 residues. V trimming: 4 bases; J trimming: 5 bases; junction bases outside the gene matches: 10. Per the germline V gene, CDR1 is SGDLS and CDR2 is YYNGEE. The CDR3 coding sequence is TGTGCCAGCAGCCTCGGGGTAGCGGGAGTCCACAATGAGCAGTTCTTC. This encodes CASSLGVAGVHNEQFF.

The genes are TRBV19 and TRBJ2-1, with D uncertain. CDR1 is LNHDA and CDR2 is SQIVND in the germline V gene (reference sequence). V was clipped by 5 bases and J by 4 bases, with 12 bases between them. CDR3 length: 14 residues. Here the CDR3 reads CASSGRPEYNEQFF. The CDR3 DNA sequence: TGTGCCAGTAGTGGGCGGCCTGAATACAATGAGCAGTTCTTC.

The chain couples TRBV30 to TRBJ2-2; D call uncertain. Trimming took 0 bases from V and 5 from J, leaving 13 bases between them. The germline V gene has CDR1 GTSNPN and CDR2 SVGIG (reference sequence). The CDR3 sequence is 15 residues long. The CDR3 nucleotides read TGTGCCTGGAGTGTCAGTAGCCGTGCTACCGGGGAGCTGTTTTTT. Encoded protein: CAWSVSSRATGELFF.

This chain joins TRBV9 and TRBJ2-7, with a possible D match to TRBD2 (6 bases). CDR1 is SGDLS, CDR2 YYNGEE, per germline. This CDR3 has 14 amino acids. V was trimmed by 0 bases and J by 2 bases, leaving 9 bases between them. The CDR3 nucleotides read TGTGCCAGCAGCGTAGATACTAGCCCCTACGAGCAGTACTTC. It is translated as CASSVDTSPYEQYF.

This chain uses TRBV5-1 with TRBJ2-1; D is perhaps TRBD1 or TRBD2 (6 bases each). Trimming pared 0 bases from V and 13 bases from J, leaving 11 bases between. Germline V gene lookup returns CDR1 SGHRS and CDR2 YFSETQ. The CDR3 contains 12 residues. Here the CDR3 DNA reads TGCGCCAGCAGCTTGGGGAGGGGGAATCAGTTCTTC. It is translated as CASSLGRGNQFF.

V gene TRBV7-2 combines with J gene TRBJ2-1; 10 positions match TRBD2. The CDR3 loop spans 16 amino acids. Per germline, CDR1 SGHTA and CDR2 FQGNSA. Trimming cost V 2 bases and J 4 bases; bases outside gene matches: 5. CDR3: CASSLWASGSYNEQFF. CDR3 coding DNA: TGTGCCAGCAGCTTATGGGCTAGCGGGAGTTACAATGAGCAGTTCTTC.

The rearrangement uses TRBV7-9 and TRBJ1-6; D may be TRBD1 (5 bases). The CDR3 is 13 amino acids. V was shortened by 5 bases and J by 10 bases, with 12 bases between the two germline ends. In germline, CDR1 is SEHNR, CDR2 FQNEAQ (reference sequence). CDR3 sequence: CASSPMRDSPLHF. In nucleotides, the CDR3 is TGTGCCAGCAGCCCAATGAGGGACTCACCCCTCCACTTT.

The rearrangement links TRBV19 to TRBJ2-5; tentative D call: TRBD1 (7 bases). Per the germline V gene, CDR1 is LNHDA and CDR2 is SQIVND (reference sequence). Trimming cost V 4 bases and J 7 bases, with 10 bases left between them. The CDR3 has 12 residues. CDR3 sequence (DNA): TGTGCCAGTAGTACAGGGGGAGGGACCCAGTACTTC. Its translation is CASSTGGGTQYF. The full variable domain, rest sourced from reference TRBV19 and TRBJ2-5, is DGGITQSPKYLFRKEGQNVTLSCEQNLNHDAMYWYRQDPGQGLRLIYYSQIVNDFQKGDIAEGYSVSREKKESFPLTVTSAQKNPTAFYLCASSTGGGTQYFGPGTRLLVL.

The rearrangement joins TRBV6-5 to TRBJ1-2; no firm D call. With 7 bases removed from V and 5 bases from J, the gap between germline ends came to 14 bases. This CDR3 contains 13 residues. CDR1 and CDR2 from the germline V gene are MNHEY and SVGAGI. CDR3 amino acids: CASTPAPGYGYTF. The CDR3 DNA follows: TGTGCCAGCACCCCAGCCCCTGGGTATGGCTACACCTTC.

V and J are TRBV6-1 and TRBJ2-3, with D unclear. Germline CDR1 reads MNHNS; CDR2 reads SASEGT. The V and J ends lost 2 bases and 6 bases respectively, with 6 bases between them. The CDR3 has 12 amino acids. CDR3 nucleotides: TGTGCCAGCAGTGAATGGTGGGATACGCAGTATTTT. As protein: CASSEWWDTQYF.

This chain connects TRBV28 to TRBJ2-7, with D hard to call. Germline V gene sequence: CDR1 MDHEN, CDR2 SYDVKM. The CDR3 loop spans 14 amino acids. V was cut by 1 base and J by 4 bases, with 11 bases left in between. CDR3 amino acids: CASSLFAAAYEQYF. The DNA for the CDR3 is TGTGCCAGCAGTTTATTTGCGGCAGCTTACGAGCAGTACTTC.

The V and J genes are TRBV7-2 and TRBJ2-1; D might be TRBD1 (6 bases). The CDR3 extends over 17 amino acids. Per the germline V gene, CDR1 is SGHTA and CDR2 is FQGNSA. Trimming removed 4 bases from V and 2 bases from J, with 18 bases in between. The CDR3 protein is CASSYQTGTRTYNEQFF. The CDR3 DNA sequence: TGTGCCAGCAGCTATCAGACCGGGACAAGAACCTACAATGAGCAGTTCTTC.

The rearrangement joins TRBV14 to TRBJ1-2; 9 bases are shared with TRBD1. There are 15 residues in the CDR3. Germline V gene sequence: CDR1 SGHDN, CDR2 FVKESK. V shed 2 bases, J shed 7 bases, and the junction held 8 bases outside the gene matches. The CDR3 DNA reads as TGTGCCAGCAGCCAAACGGGACAGGGTAGCGTTGGCTACACCTTC. This encodes CASSQTGQGSVGYTF.

This clone was seen only once. The rearrangement links TRBV4-1 to TRBJ2-5; D might be TRBD2 (5 bases). The CDR3 consists of 13 residues. V lost 2 bases and J 4 bases, leaving 8 bases between the germline ends. Germline assignment: CDR1 MGHRA and CDR2 YSYEKL. The DNA for the CDR3 is TGCGCCAGCAGCCAATCTGAGGGAGAGACCCAGTACTTC. Protein: CASSQSEGETQYF.

The chain recombines TRBV27 with TRBJ2-2; D might be TRBD1 (7 bases). Trimming cost V 7 bases and J 7 bases, with 25 bases left between them. There are 17 residues in the CDR3. Germline CDR1 is MNHEY and CDR2 is SMNVEV (reference sequence). CDR3 sequence (DNA): TGTGCCAGCAAACACACCCGGGACAGCTTCGGGGGCGGGGAGCTGTTTTTT. It yields the protein CASKHTRDSFGGGELFF.

In its sample, this clone was seen once. The rearrangement links TRBV11-2 to TRBJ2-2; the match to TRBD2 covers 7 bases. The CDR3 is 14 residues long. From germline, CDR1 is SGHAT and CDR2 FQNNGV. The V gene end was trimmed by 3 bases and the J gene end by 7 bases; junction bases not matched to a gene: 5. In DNA, the CDR3 is TGTGCCAGCAGCTTCGCGGGAGCAAACGGGGAGCTGTTTTTT. Its protein is CASSFAGANGELFF.

The CDR3 loop is CATSDLWDREQFF. The CDR3 DNA reads TGTGCCACCAGTGATTTGTGGGACCGGGAGCAGTTCTTC. This sequence joins TRBV24-1 and TRBJ2-1, with D tentatively TRBD1 or TRBD2 (5 bases each). Germline CDR1 is KGHDR and CDR2 is SFDVKD. The CDR3 extends over 13 amino acids. Trimming cost V 0 bases and J 10 bases, with 9 bases left between them.

V gene TRBV15 combines with J gene TRBJ2-7; 9 nucleotides line up with TRBD1. V lost 0 bases and J lost 5; bases outside the gene matches: 14. CDR1 and CDR2 (germline): LNHNV, YYDKDF (reference sequence). The CDR3 loop spans 18 amino acids. This CDR3 reads CATSRDPLPGQGLDEQYF. The CDR3, as DNA: TGTGCCACCAGCAGAGATCCCCTACCGGGACAGGGTCTGGACGAGCAGTACTTC.

This clone was seen a single time. The chain recombines TRBV29-1 with TRBJ2-7, with a tentative D call TRBD1 (6 bases). This CDR3 comprises 12 residues. The V gene lost 6 bases and the J gene lost 0 bases, with 9 bases spanning the gap. CDR1 is SQVTM and CDR2 is ANQGSEA in the germline V gene. The CDR3: CSVQGSSYEQYF. The CDR3 region has the DNA TGCAGCGTGCAGGGGTCCTCCTACGAGCAGTACTTC.

The chain has TRBV11-2 and TRBJ2-3; no definite D call. The CDR3 contains 16 residues. CDR1 and CDR2 (germline): SGHAT, FQNNGV. V was shortened by 2 bases and J by 2 bases, with 14 bases between the two germline ends. The CDR3 DNA sequence: TGTGCCAGCAGCTTAAATCTCCTTCTAACCACAGATACGCAGTATTTT. Translation gives CASSLNLLLTTDTQYF. The whole variable domain, remainder taken from reference TRBV11-2 and TRBJ2-3, is EAGVAQSPRYKIIEKRQSVAFWCNPISGHATLYWYQQILGQGPKLLIQFQNNGVVDDSQLPKDRFSAERLKGVDSTLKIQPAKLEDSAVYLCASSLNLLLTTDTQYFGPGTRLTVL.

The chain recombines TRBV28 with TRBJ2-1; D is uncertain. Deletions cut 8 bases from V and 6 bases from J, with 8 bases between. Germline CDR1 is MDHEN and CDR2 is SYDVKM. This CDR3 is 11 amino acids long. CDR3 DNA sequence: TGTGCCAGCCATCGCGCCAATGAGCAGTTCTTC. Translated: CASHRANEQFF.

The chain combines TRBV27 with TRBJ2-5, with 10 bases aligning to TRBD2. The junction had 5 bases not matched to a gene; V was cut back by 2 bases and J by 2 bases. Germline loops: CDR1 MNHEY, CDR2 SMNVEV (reference sequence). The CDR3 contains 16 residues. The CDR3 region has the DNA TGTGCCAGCAGTTTAGTAGCGGGAGGTCTACAAGAGACCCAGTACTTC. Its protein product is CASSLVAGGLQETQYF.

DNA of the CDR3: TGTGCCAGCTCACCGGTTCTTGGTAGTTTTCACGAGCAGTACTTC. This gives the protein CASSPVLGSFHEQYF. The rearrangement uses TRBV18 and TRBJ2-7; D gene ambiguous. The V and J ends lost 3 bases and 5 bases respectively, with 17 bases between them. CDR3 length equals 15 residues. Germline V gene sequence: CDR1 KGHSH, CDR2 LQKENI.

This sequence joins TRBV10-2 and TRBJ1-1; D gene ambiguous. Deletions cut 5 bases from V and 3 bases from J, with 13 bases between. Germline loops: CDR1 WSHSY, CDR2 SAAADI. The CDR3 has 14 residues. The CDR3 sequence is CASSMQWEDTEAFF. The CDR3, as DNA: TGCGCCAGCAGTATGCAATGGGAGGACACTGAAGCTTTCTTT.

As regards this clone: The sample has other DNA sequences that encode this CDR3 too. V and J are TRBV19 and TRBJ2-2; D is uncertain. Trimming cost V 1 base and J 6 bases, with 3 bases left between them. Germline CDR1 and CDR2: LNHDA and SQIVND (reference sequence). This CDR3 has 12 residues. CDR3 protein: CASSIGPGELFF. In DNA form, the CDR3 reads TGTGCCAGTAGTATAGGGCCCGGGGAGCTGTTTTTT. The variable domain in full, with the rest retrieved from reference TRBV19 and TRBJ2-2, is DGGITQSPKYLFRKEGQNVTLSCEQNLNHDAMYWYRQDPGQGLRLIYYSQIVNDFQKGDIAEGYSVSREKKESFPLTVTSAQKNPTAFYLCASSIGPGELFFGEGSRLTVL.

The V call is TRBV5-5, the J call TRBJ1-2; a possible D gene is TRBD1 (6 bases). Germline CDR1 is SGHKS and CDR2 is YYEKEE (reference sequence). CDR3 length: 15 residues. V shed 7 bases and J shed 0 bases, with 16 bases lying between them. CDR3 sequence: CASWPGDVTNYGYTF. CDR3 DNA: TGTGCCAGCTGGCCAGGGGACGTCACTAACTATGGCTACACCTTC.

The chain joins TRBV27 to TRBJ1-1, with D tentatively TRBD1 (6 bases). Trimming cost V 3 bases and J 5 bases, with 13 bases left between them. Looked up from germline, CDR1 is MNHEY and CDR2 is SMNVEV (reference sequence). The CDR3 covers 14 residues. CDR3 bases: TGTGCCAGCAGTTTCGGGCTTCAGGGGACTGAAGCTTTCTTT. It codes for CASSFGLQGTEAFF.

On this clone itself: Other DNA sequences in this specimen translate into the identical CDR3. The genes are TRBV5-1 and TRBJ2-3, with no clear D. Between the trimmed V and J ends, which lost 0 bases and 3 bases, there was a span of 2 bases. Per germline, CDR1 SGHRS and CDR2 YFSETQ. The CDR3 extends over 12 amino acids. This chain's CDR3 is CASSLETDTQYF. CDR3 DNA: TGCGCCAGCAGCTTGGAGACAGATACGCAGTATTTT.

This clone came up a few times. The gene calls are TRBV28 and TRBJ1-1; 7 bases align to TRBD1. This CDR3 spans 13 amino acids. CDR1 and CDR2 (germline): MDHEN, SYDVKM. Unmatched junction bases numbered 9, after V lost 10 bases and J lost 4 bases. The CDR3 loop reads CATQRGPGTEAFF. CDR3 nucleotide sequence: TGTGCCACCCAAAGGGGGCCGGGCACTGAAGCTTTCTTT.